Sequencing of this T cell receptor (beta chain) was carried out in a study of blood T cell repertoires in COVID-19. Study-level information: The United States, Italy and Spain supplied acute and convalescent COVID-19 samples.

Assay: immunoSEQ multiplex PCR; the TCRdb copy retains only in-frame clones and omits some. The top ten clones hold roughly 1.8% of a sample with a few hundred thousand clones, under 90% of them seen once. Sample: PBMCs or T cells enriched from blood (not recorded which). The sequence was collected from a woman aged 55-69 years who had recovered from COVID-19.

The CDR3 here is CASSLMPAGGLVSNEQFF. CDR3 bases: TGTGCCAGCAGCTTAATGCCCGCCGGGGGACTAGTTAGCAATGAGCAGTTCTTC. This chain connects TRBV7-3 to TRBJ2-1, with 8 bases that match TRBD2. The CDR3 sequence is 18 residues long. V lost 1 base, J lost 6 bases, and 14 bases stayed unmatched. CDR1 is SGHTA and CDR2 is FQGTGA in the germline V gene. The complete variable domain, with remaining parts taken from reference TRBV7-3 and TRBJ2-1, reads GAGVSQTPSNKVTEKGKYVELRCDPISGHTALYWYRQSLGQGPEFLIYFQGTGAADDSGLPNDRFFAVRPEGSVSTLKIQRTERGDSAVYLCASSLMPAGGLVSNEQFFGPGTRLTVL.